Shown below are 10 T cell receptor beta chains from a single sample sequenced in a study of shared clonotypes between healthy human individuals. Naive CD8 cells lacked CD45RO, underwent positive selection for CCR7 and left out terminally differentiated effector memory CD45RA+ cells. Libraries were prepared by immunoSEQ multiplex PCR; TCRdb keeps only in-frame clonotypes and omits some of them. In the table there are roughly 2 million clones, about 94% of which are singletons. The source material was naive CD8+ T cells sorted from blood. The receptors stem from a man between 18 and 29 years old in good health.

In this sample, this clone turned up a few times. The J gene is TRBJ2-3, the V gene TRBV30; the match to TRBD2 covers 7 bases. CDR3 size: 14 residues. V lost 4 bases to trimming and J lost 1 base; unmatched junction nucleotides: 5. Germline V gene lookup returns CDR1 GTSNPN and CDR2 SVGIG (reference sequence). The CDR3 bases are TGTGCCTGGAACGCGGGAGTGGGCACAGATACGCAGTATTTT. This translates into CAWNAGVGTDTQYF.

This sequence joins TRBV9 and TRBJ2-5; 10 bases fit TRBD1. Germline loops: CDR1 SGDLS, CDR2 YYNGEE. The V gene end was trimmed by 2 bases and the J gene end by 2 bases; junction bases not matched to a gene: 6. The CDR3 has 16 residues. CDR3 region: CASSVGQGVIQETQYF. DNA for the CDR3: TGTGCCAGCAGCGTCGGACAGGGGGTTATACAAGAGACCCAGTACTTC.

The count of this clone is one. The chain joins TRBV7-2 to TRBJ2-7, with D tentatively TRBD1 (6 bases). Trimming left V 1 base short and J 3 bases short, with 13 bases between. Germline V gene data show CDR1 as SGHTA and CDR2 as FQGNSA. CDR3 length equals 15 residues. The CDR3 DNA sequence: TGTGCCAGCAGCTTAGGCGAGGGGGTATTCTACGAGCAGTACTTC. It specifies CASSLGEGVFYEQYF.

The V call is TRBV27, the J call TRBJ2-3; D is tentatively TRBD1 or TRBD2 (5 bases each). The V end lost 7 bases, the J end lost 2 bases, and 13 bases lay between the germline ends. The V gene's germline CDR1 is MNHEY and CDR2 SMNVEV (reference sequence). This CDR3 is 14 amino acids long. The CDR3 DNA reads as TGTGCCAGCAACCAGAGGGGTCCCACAGATACGCAGTATTTT. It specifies CASNQRGPTDTQYF.

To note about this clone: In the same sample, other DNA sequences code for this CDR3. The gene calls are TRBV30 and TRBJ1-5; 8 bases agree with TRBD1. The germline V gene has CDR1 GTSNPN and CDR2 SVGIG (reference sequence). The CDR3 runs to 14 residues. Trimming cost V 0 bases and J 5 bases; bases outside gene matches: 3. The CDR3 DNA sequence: TGTGCCTGGAGTGTTGGACAGGGCGATCAGCCCCAGCATTTT. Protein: CAWSVGQGDQPQHF.

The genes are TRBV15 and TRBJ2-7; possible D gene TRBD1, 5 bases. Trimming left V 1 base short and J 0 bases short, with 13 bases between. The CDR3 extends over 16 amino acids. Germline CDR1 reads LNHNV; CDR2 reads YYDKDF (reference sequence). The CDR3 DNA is TGTGCCACCAGCAGAGGGTGGGGTGACAGCTCCTACGAGCAGTACTTC. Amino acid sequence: CATSRGWGDSSYEQYF.

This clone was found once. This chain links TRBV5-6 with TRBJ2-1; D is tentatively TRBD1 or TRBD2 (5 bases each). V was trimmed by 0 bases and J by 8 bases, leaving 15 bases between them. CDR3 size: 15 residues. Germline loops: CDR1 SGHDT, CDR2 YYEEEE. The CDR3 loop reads CASSLARDRTDEQFF. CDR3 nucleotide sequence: TGTGCCAGCAGCTTGGCCCGGGACCGCACGGATGAGCAGTTCTTC.

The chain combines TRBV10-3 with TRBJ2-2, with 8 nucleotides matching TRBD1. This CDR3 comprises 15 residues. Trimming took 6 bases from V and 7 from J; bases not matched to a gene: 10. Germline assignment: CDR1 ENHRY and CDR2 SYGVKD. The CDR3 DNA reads TGTGCCATCAGCCCCGTTACAGGGGGTTTCGGGGAGCTGTTTTTT. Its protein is CAISPVTGGFGELFF.

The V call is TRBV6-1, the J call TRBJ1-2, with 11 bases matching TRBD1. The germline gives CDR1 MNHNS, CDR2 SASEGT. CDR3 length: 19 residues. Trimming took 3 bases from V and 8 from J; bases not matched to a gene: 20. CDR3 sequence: CASSDATGTGGYTSFGYTF. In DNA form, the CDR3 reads TGTGCCAGCAGTGACGCGACCGGGACAGGGGGTTATACGAGCTTCGGCTACACCTTC.

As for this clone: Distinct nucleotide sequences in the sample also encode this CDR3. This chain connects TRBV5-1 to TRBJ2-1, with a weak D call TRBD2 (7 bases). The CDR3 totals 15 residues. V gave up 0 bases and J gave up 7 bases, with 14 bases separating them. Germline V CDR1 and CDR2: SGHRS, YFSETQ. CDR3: CASSLAGGLGNEQFF. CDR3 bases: TGCGCCAGCAGCTTGGCGGGGGGCCTAGGGAATGAGCAGTTCTTC. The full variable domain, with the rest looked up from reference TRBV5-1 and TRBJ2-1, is KAGVTQTPRYLIKTRGQQVTLSCSPISGHRSVSWYQQTPGQGLQFLFEYFSETQRNKGNFPGRFSGRQFSNSRSEMNVSTLELGDSALYLCASSLAGGLGNEQFFGPGTRLTVL.